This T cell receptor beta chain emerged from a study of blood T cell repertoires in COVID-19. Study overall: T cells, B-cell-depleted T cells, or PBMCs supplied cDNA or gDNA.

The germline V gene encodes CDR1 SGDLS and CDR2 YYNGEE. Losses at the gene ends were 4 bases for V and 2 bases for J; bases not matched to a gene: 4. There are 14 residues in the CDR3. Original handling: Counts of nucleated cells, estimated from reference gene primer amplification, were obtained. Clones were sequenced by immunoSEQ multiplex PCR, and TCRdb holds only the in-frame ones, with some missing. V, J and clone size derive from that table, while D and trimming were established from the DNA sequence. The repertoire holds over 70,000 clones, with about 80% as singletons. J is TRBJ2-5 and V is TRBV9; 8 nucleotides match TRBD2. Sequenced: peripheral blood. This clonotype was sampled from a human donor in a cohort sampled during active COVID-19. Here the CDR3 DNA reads TGTGCCAGCAGCCCCTCGGGGGGGCAAGAGACCCAGTACTTC. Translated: CASSPSGGQETQYF.